This record looks at one T cell receptor beta chain sequence and its context. Additional DNA sequences in this sample encode the identical CDR3. These data are taken from a study of control samples from healthy donors and cancer patients. TCRdb's table, derived via immunoSEQ multiplex PCR, lists solely in-frame clones and lacks some. The repertoire holds about 120,000 clones, approximately 87% seen once, with 9% to 14% in the top ten. The CDR3 has 16 residues. CDR1 is MGHRA and CDR2 is YSYEKL in the germline V gene. The sequenced sample consisted of blood. The rearrangement links TRBV4-1 to TRBJ1-2, with 9 bases aligning to TRBD1. This receptor was identified in a man aged 25-40 years in good health. In DNA form, the CDR3 reads TGCCCCCCCAGCCATGGGAGGGGGGGACAGGGTGAAGGCTACACCTTC. It is translated as CPPSHGRGGQGEGYTF.